What follows describes a single T cell receptor (beta chain). What it binds is unknown. V lost 6 bases and J lost 7; bases outside the gene matches: 16. CDR1 MDHEN and CDR2 SYDVKM come from the germline V gene. This CDR3 contains 17 residues. This sample is drawn from a study of T cell responses to AZD1222 COVID-19 vaccine. General study results and limits: Donors in the cohort were predominantly white British and more often female, and clonal diversity was possibly underestimated.

TCRdb keeps only in-frame clones here, not all; method: immunoSEQ multiplex PCR. Of 100,000 to 150,000 clones in the sample, about 94% were seen once. V gene TRBV28 combines with J gene TRBJ2-1; 9 bases agree with TRBD2. The sequence was obtained from an adult in good health. The sequencing here drew on peripheral blood, taken on day 0 of AZD1222 vaccination. The CDR3 nucleotides read TGTGCCAGCAGCCCCATGGGAGCGGGAGGACCGGTGAATGAGCAGTTCTTC. Translation: CASSPMGAGGPVNEQFF.